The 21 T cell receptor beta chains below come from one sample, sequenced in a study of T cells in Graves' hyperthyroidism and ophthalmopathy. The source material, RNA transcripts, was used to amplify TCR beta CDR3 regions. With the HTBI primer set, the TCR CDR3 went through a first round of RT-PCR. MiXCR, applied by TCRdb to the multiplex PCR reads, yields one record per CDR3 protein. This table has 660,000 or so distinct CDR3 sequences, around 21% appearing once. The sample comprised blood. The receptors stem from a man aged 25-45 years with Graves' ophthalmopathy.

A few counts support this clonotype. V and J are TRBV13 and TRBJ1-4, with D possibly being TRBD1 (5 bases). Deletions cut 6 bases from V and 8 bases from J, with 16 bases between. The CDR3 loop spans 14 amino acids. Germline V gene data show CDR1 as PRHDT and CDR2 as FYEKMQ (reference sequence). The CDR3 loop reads CASRFTGLGEKLFF. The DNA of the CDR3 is TGTGCCAGCAGATTTACAGGATTGGGGGAAAAACTGTTTTTT.

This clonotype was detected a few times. CDR3 sequence: CAWGGRVGETQYF. CDR3 DNA sequence: TGTGCCTGGGGGGGACGGGTCGGAGAGACCCAGTACTTC. The genes are TRBV30 and TRBJ2-5; D is perhaps TRBD1 or TRBD2 (5 bases each). The CDR3 sequence is 13 residues long. Germline CDR1 reads GTSNPN; CDR2 reads SVGIG (reference sequence). Trimming took off 5 bases at V and 4 bases at J, with 14 bases between the two ends. Drawing the rest from reference TRBV30 and TRBJ2-5, the complete variable domain is SQTIHQWPATLVQPVGSPLSLECTVEGTSNPNLYWYRQAAGRGLQLLFYSVGIGQISSEVPQNLSASRPQDRQFILSSKKLLLSDSGFYLCAWGGRVGETQYFGPGTRLLVL.

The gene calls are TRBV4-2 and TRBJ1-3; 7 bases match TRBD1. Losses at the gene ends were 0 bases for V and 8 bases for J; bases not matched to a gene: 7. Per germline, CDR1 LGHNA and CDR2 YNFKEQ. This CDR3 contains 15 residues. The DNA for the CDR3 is TGTGCCAGCAGCCAAGAGACAGGGCGTGGGGACACCATATATTTT. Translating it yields CASSQETGRGDTIYF.

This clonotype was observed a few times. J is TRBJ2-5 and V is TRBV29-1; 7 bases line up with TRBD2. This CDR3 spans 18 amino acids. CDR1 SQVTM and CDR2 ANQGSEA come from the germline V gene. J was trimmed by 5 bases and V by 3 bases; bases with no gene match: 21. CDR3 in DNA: TGCAGCGTTGAGGGTCGTGGGAGGGACTCAAGGGGTGAGGAGACCCAGTACTTC. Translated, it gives CSVEGRGRDSRGEETQYF.

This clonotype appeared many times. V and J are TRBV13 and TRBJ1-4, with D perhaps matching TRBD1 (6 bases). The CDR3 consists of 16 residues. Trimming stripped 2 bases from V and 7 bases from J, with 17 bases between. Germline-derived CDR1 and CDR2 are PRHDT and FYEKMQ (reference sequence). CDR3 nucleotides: TGTGCCAGCAGCTTACGGACAGACAATGCGGGTGAAAAACTGTTTTTT. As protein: CASSLRTDNAGEKLFF.

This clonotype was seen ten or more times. DNA for the CDR3: TGTGCCAGCAGTTCGAGCGGGAGGGCCAGCTACAATGAGCAGTTCTTC. Translating gives CASSSSGRASYNEQFF. The chain joins TRBV6-1 to TRBJ2-1, with TRBD2 matching 10 bases. The ends lost 5 bases at V and 3 bases at J; junction bases unmatched: 7. Germline V gene data show CDR1 as MNHNS and CDR2 as SASEGT. This CDR3 has 16 amino acids.

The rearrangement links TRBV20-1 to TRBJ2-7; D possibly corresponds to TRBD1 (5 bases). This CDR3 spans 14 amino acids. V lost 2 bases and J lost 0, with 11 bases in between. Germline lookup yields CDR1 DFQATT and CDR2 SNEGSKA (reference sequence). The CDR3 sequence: CSARIGQSSYEQYF. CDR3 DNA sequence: TGCAGTGCTAGAATTGGACAAAGCTCCTACGAGCAGTACTTC.

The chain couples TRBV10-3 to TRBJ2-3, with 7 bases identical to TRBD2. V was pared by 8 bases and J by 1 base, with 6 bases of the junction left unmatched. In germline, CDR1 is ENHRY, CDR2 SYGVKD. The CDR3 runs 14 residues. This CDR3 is CAILAGVGTDTQYF. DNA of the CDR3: TGTGCCATCTTGGCGGGAGTTGGCACAGATACGCAGTATTTT.

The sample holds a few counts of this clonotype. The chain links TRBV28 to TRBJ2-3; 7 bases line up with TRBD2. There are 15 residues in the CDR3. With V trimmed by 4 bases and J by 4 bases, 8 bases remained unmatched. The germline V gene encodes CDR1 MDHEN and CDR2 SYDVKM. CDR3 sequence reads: CASSWGGEWADTQYF. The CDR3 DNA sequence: TGTGCCAGCAGTTGGGGGGGGGAGTGGGCAGATACGCAGTATTTT.

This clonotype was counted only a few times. CDR3 in amino acids: CASSLYKGPAYEQYF. In DNA, the CDR3 is TGTGCCAGCAGTCTATACAAGGGACCTGCCTACGAGCAGTACTTC. The rearrangement joins TRBV28 to TRBJ2-7; D is possibly TRBD1 or TRBD2 (5 bases each). The CDR3 contains 15 residues. Germline V gene sequence: CDR1 MDHEN, CDR2 SYDVKM. With 5 bases removed from V and 2 bases from J, the gap between germline ends came to 16 bases.

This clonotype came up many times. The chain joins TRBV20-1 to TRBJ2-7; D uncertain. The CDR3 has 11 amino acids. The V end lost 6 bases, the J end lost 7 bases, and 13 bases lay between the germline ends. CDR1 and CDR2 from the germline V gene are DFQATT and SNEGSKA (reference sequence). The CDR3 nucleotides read TGCAGTGCCCCGCGCCAGAGGGAGCAGTACTTC. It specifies CSAPRQREQYF.

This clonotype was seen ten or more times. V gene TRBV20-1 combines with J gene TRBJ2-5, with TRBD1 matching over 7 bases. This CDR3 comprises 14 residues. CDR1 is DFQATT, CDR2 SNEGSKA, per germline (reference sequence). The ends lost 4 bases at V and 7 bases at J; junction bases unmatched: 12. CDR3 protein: CSAKPGTAIWTQYF. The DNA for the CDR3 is TGCAGTGCTAAACCCGGGACAGCGATTTGGACCCAGTACTTC.

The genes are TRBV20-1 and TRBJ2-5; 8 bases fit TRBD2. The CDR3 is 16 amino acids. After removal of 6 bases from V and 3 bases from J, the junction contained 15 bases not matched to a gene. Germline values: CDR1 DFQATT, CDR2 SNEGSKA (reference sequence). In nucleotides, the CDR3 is TGCAGTGCGTCCGGGAGGCGGGAGGTGTGGGAAGAGACCCAGTACTTC. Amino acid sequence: CSASGRREVWEETQYF.

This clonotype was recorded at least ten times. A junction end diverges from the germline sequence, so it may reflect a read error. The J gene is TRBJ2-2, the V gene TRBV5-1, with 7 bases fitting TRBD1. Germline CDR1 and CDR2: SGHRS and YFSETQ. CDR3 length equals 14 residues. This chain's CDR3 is CASSLARGSGELFF. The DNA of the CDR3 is TGTGCCAGCAGTTTAGCCAGGGGGTCCGGGGAGCTGTTTTTT.

The CDR3 DNA reads as TGTGCCACCAGCAGAGATGCCTATGGCTACACCTTC. The encoded protein is CATSRDAYGYTF. The rearrangement links TRBV15 to TRBJ1-2; D unclear. V dropped 0 bases and J dropped 4 bases, with 3 bases sitting between them. This CDR3 has 12 amino acids. Germline CDR1 is LNHNV and CDR2 is YYDKDF (reference sequence).

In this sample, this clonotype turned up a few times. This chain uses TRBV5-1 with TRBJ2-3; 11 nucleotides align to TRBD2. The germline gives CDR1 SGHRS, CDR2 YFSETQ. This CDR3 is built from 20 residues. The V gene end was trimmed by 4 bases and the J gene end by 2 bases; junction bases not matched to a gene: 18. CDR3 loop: CASSLLTSGTSARNTDTQYF. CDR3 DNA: TGCGCCAGCAGCCTACTGACTAGCGGGACCTCCGCCAGGAACACAGATACGCAGTATTTT.

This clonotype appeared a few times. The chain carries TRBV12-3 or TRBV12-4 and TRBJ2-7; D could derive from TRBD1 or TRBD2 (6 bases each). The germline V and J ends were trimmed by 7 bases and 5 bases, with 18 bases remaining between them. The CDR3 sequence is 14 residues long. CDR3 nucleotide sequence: TGTGCCAGCACCACATCCGGGGGCACGGACGAGCAGTACTTC. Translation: CASTTSGGTDEQYF.

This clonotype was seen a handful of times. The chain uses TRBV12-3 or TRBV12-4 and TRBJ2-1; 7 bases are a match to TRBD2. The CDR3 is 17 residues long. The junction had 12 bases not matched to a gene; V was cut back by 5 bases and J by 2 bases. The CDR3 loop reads CASSLSPGGPPYNEQFF. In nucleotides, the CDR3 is TGTGCCAGCAGTCTATCGCCGGGAGGACCTCCCTACAATGAGCAGTTCTTC.

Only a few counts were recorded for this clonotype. This chain's CDR3 is CASSLWPGQETQYF. The DNA of the CDR3 is TGTGCCAGCAGTTTATGGCCAGGGCAAGAGACCCAGTACTTC. The V and J genes are TRBV28 and TRBJ2-5; a possible D gene is TRBD1 (5 bases). Germline CDR1 MDHEN, CDR2 SYDVKM. The CDR3 loop spans 14 amino acids. The ends were cut back, 0 bases at V and 2 bases at J, with 7 bases in the middle.

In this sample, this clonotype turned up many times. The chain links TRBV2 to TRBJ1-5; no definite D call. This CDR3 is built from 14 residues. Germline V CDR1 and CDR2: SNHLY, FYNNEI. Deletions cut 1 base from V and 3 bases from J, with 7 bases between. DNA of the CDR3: TGTGCCAGCAGTGAAGTCACATACAATCAGCCCCAGCATTTT. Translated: CASSEVTYNQPQHF.

The CDR3 DNA sequence: TGCGCCAGCAAGAGACTAGCGGCTCACACAGATACGCAGTATTTT. Protein: CASKRLAAHTDTQYF. The genes are TRBV5-1 and TRBJ2-3, with 9 bases identical to TRBD2. The CDR3 covers 15 residues. In germline, CDR1 is SGHRS, CDR2 YFSETQ. V shed 6 bases, J shed 2 bases, and the junction held 7 bases outside the gene matches.